This T cell receptor beta chain was sequenced during a study of blood T cell repertoires in COVID-19. Seattle's cohort entered during active infection and was followed longitudinally. Using immunoSEQ multiplex PCR, the repertoire was profiled, and TCRdb retains in-frame clones only, with some absent. The sample holds 150,000 to 200,000 clones; 81% are singletons and the top ten take approximately 12%. This CDR3 is 21 amino acids long. Sequencing was done on a sample of peripheral blood. The source of this sequence is a woman older than 75 with COVID-19, enrolled during active disease. The chain employs TRBV21-1 and TRBJ1-2; TRBD1 reflects the table's D call only, with no check against the DNA. TRBV21-1 is recorded as a pseudogene. CDR3 bases: TGTGCCAGCGGGGCCTCGAGACAGGATAGGTCCTACAAGAGTCCTAACTATGGCTACACCTTC. The encoded protein is CASGASRQDRSYKSPNYGYTF.